Each of the 10 T cell receptor beta chains below was sequenced from the same sample in a study of blood T cell repertoires in COVID-19. Clones were read by immunoSEQ multiplex PCR, and TCRdb kept only the in-frame ones, dropping some. The sample has some 130,000 clones; roughly 69% are singletons. The sequenced sample was peripheral blood. The receptor source for this set is a woman aged 70-85 years with acute or convalescent COVID-19.

The V gene is TRBV7-8, the J gene TRBJ2-4, with 10 bases lining up with TRBD2. The germline V gene encodes CDR1 SGHVS and CDR2 FQNEAQ. Unmatched junction bases numbered 7, after V lost 5 bases and J lost 3 bases. CDR3 length: 16 amino acids. The CDR3 nucleotides are TGTGCCAGCAGCAAGCGGGGGGGCGGGGTCAAAAACATTCAGTACTTC. Protein sequence: CASSKRGGGVKNIQYF.

The rearrangement links TRBV30 to TRBJ1-1; 11 bases map to TRBD1. J was trimmed by 6 bases and V by 0 bases; bases with no gene match: 3. Looked up from germline, CDR1 is GTSNPN and CDR2 is SVGIG (reference sequence). The CDR3 runs 14 residues. The CDR3 bases are TGTGCCTGGAGTGTAAAGGACAGGGGGCCTGAAGCTTTCTTT. It codes for CAWSVKDRGPEAFF.

This clone came up a few times. The V gene is TRBV10-1, the J gene TRBJ2-3; TRBD1 is a possible D gene (5 bases). Deletions cut 6 bases from V and 1 base from J, with 14 bases between. The CDR3 is made up of 15 amino acids. Germline V gene data show CDR1 as WNHNN and CDR2 as SYGVQD (reference sequence). CDR3 sequence reads: CASSLTAGGTDTQYF. Here the CDR3 DNA reads TGCGCCAGCAGCCTGACAGCCGGAGGCACAGATACGCAGTATTTT.

This clone was observed once. The rearrangement joins TRBV6-1 to TRBJ2-3; tentative D call: TRBD1 (6 bases). Germline assignment: CDR1 MNHNS and CDR2 SASEGT. The CDR3 has 14 amino acids. Trimming took 2 bases from V and 5 from J, leaving 11 bases between them. DNA for the CDR3: TGTGCCAGCAGTGAAATGGACAGTCGAGATACGCAGTATTTT. Amino acid sequence: CASSEMDSRDTQYF.

The rearrangement uses TRBV5-4 and TRBJ1-2; possibly TRBD1 for D (6 bases). Germline CDR1 SGHNT, CDR2 YYREEE (reference sequence). Trimming took off 4 bases at V and 0 bases at J, with 10 bases between the two ends. The CDR3 is 14 residues long. CDR3 amino acids: CASSIRTANYGYTF. In DNA form, the CDR3 reads TGTGCCAGCAGCATAAGGACAGCTAACTATGGCTACACCTTC.

This chain uses TRBV19 with TRBJ2-5; 9 nucleotides match TRBD2. Losses at the gene ends were 5 bases for V and 4 bases for J; bases not matched to a gene: 11. The CDR3 has 16 amino acids. Germline loops: CDR1 LNHDA, CDR2 SQIVND (reference sequence). As DNA, the CDR3 is TGTGCCAGTAGTCAACCCGCGGGGGGGCAAGGAGAGACCCAGTACTTC. This sequence encodes CASSQPAGGQGETQYF.

V gene TRBV30 combines with J gene TRBJ2-7; TRBD2 matches at 12 bases. This CDR3 comprises 16 residues. In germline, CDR1 is GTSNPN, CDR2 SVGIG (reference sequence). Trimming at V came to 2 bases and at J to 5 bases, leaving 10 bases not matched to a gene. CDR3 loop: CAWSPPSGRAGDEQYF. Here the CDR3 DNA reads TGTGCCTGGAGTCCACCTAGCGGGAGGGCCGGGGACGAGCAGTACTTC.

This chain connects TRBV6-6 to TRBJ2-3; 7 nucleotides agree with TRBD1. The CDR3 is made up of 15 amino acids. The germline V gene has CDR1 MNHNY and CDR2 SVGAGI (reference sequence). Trimming removed 5 bases from V and 1 base from J; junction bases left unmatched: 6. CDR3 DNA: TGTGCCAGCAGTGTACAGGGGCTGGGCACAGATACGCAGTATTTT. This encodes CASSVQGLGTDTQYF.

The genes are TRBV6-4 and TRBJ1-2, with TRBD1 identical over 8 bases. The germline CDR1 and CDR2 sequences are MRHNA and SNTAGT. This CDR3 is 18 amino acids long. V lost 6 bases and J lost 4; bases outside the gene matches: 19. CDR3 sequence: CASRRGRDRNFMSYGYTF. The DNA of the CDR3 is TGTGCCAGCAGAAGGGGCCGGGACAGGAATTTCATGTCCTATGGCTACACCTTC.

Comment on this clone: The junction differs from germline at one of its ends, possibly a read error. The chain recombines TRBV6-1 with TRBJ2-7; maybe TRBD2 (5 bases). CDR1 is MNHNS and CDR2 is SASEGT in the germline V gene. The CDR3 runs to 14 residues. CDR3 loop: CASSEAGIPYEQYF. The CDR3 DNA reads as TGTGCCAGCAGTGAAGCCGGGATTCCCTATGAGCAGTACTTC.